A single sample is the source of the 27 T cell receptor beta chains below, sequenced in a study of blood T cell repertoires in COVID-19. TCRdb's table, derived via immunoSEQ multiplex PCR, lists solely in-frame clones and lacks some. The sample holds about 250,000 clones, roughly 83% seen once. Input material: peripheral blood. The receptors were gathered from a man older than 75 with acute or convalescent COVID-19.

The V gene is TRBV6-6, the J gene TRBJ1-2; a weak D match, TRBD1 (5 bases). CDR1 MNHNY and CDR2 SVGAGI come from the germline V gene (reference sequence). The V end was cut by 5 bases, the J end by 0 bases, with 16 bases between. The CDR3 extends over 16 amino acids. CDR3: CASSPSLGVANYGYTF. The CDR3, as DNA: TGTGCCAGCAGTCCGTCGTTAGGGGTTGCTAACTATGGCTACACCTTC.

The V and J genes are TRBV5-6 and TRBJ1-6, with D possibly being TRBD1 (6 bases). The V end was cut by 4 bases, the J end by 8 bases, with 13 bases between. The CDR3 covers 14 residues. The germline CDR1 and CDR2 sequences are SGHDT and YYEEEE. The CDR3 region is CASSPQGYDSPLHF. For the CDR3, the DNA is TGTGCCAGCAGCCCACAGGGTTACGATTCACCCCTCCACTTT.

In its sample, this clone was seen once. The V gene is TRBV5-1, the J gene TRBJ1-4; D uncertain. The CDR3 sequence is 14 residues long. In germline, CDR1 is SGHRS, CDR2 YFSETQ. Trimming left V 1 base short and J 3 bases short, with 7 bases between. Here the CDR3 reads CASSLTVPNEKLFF. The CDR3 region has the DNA TGCGCCAGCAGCTTGACAGTACCTAATGAAAAACTGTTTTTT.

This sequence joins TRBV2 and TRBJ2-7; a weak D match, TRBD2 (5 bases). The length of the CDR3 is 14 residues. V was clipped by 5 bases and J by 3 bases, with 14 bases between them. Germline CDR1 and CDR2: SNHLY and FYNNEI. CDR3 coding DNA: TGTGCCAGCAGTTCCAAGCGGAACAGCTACGAGCAGTACTTC. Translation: CASSSKRNSYEQYF.

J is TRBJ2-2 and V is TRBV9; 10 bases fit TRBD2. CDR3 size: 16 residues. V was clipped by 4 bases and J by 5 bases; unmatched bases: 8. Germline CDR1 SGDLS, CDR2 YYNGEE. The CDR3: CASSILAGVGTGELFF. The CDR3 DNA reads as TGTGCCAGCAGCATCCTAGCGGGAGTGGGGACCGGGGAGCTGTTTTTT. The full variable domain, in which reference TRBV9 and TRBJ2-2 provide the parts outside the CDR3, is DSGVTQTPKHLITATGQRVTLRCSPRSGDLSVYWYQQSLDQGLQFLIQYYNGEERAKGNILERFSAQQFPDLHSELNLSSLELGDSALYFCASSILAGVGTGELFFGEGSRLTVL.

CDR3 bases: TGTGCCAGCAGTTTATACGTCGGAATTCGGGGCACTGAAGCTTTCTTT. Its translation: CASSLYVGIRGTEAFF. The V call is TRBV27, the J call TRBJ1-1; D gene uncertain. The CDR3 is 16 residues long. Germline V gene lookup returns CDR1 MNHEY and CDR2 SMNVEV (reference sequence). V gave up 1 base and J gave up 4 bases, with 16 bases separating them.

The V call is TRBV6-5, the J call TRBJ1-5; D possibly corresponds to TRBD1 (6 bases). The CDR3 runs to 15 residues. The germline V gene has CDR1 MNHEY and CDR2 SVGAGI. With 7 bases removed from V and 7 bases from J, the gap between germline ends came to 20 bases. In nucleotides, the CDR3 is TGTGCCAGCACCCAAGGGGGTGTGGCAAACCAGCCCCAGCATTTT. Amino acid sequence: CASTQGGVANQPQHF.

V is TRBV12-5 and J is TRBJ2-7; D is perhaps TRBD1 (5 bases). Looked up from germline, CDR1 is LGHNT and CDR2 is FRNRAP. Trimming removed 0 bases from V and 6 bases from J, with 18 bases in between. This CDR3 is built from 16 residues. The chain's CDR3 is CASGLVRWGEATEQYF. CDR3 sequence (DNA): TGTGCTAGTGGTTTGGTACGGTGGGGCGAAGCGACCGAGCAGTACTTC.

Here the CDR3 reads CASSLVPGASYNEQFF. CDR3 sequence (DNA): TGTGCCAGCAGCTTGGTCCCAGGGGCCTCCTACAATGAGCAGTTCTTC. The chain recombines TRBV5-6 with TRBJ2-1, with a weak D call TRBD1 (6 bases). This CDR3 contains 16 residues. CDR1 is SGHDT, CDR2 YYEEEE, per germline. Trimming pared 0 bases from V and 0 bases from J, leaving 10 bases between.

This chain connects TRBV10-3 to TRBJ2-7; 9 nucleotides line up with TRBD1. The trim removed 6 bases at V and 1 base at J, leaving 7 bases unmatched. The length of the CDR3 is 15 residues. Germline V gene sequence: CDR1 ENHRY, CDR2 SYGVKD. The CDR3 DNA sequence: TGTGCCATCAGGGGACCCGGACAGGGGTCCTACGAGCAGTACTTC. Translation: CAIRGPGQGSYEQYF.

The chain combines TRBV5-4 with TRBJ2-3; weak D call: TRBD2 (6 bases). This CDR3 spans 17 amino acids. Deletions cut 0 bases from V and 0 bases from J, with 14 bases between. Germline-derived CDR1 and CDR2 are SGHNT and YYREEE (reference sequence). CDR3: CASSLGRRDFSTDTQYF. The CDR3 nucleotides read TGTGCCAGCAGCTTGGGGCGGAGGGACTTTAGCACAGATACGCAGTATTTT.

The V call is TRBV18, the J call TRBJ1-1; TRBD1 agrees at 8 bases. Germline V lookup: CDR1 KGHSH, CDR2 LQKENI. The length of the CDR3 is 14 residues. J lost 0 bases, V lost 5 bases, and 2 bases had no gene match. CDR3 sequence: CASSGQGLNTEAFF. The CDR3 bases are TGTGCCAGCTCAGGACAGGGTTTGAACACTGAAGCTTTCTTT.

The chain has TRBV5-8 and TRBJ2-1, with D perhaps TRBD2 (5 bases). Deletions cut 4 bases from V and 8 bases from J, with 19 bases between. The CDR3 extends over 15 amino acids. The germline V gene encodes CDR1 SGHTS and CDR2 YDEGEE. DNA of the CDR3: TGTGCCAGCAGCCGGGCCAACACGGGGAGAGATGAGCAGTTCTTC. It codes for CASSRANTGRDEQFF. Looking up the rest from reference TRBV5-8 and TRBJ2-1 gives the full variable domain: EAGVTQSPTHLIKTRGQQATLRCSPISGHTSVYWYQQALGLGLQFLLWYDEGEERNRGNFPPRFSGRQFPNYSSELNVNALELEDSALYLCASSRANTGRDEQFFGPGTRLTVL.

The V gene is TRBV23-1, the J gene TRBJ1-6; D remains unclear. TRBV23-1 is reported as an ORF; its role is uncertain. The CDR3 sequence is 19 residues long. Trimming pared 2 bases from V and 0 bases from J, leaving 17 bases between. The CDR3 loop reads CASSQTPLEGGSYNSPLHF. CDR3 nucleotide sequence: TGCGCCAGCAGTCAAACCCCACTCGAGGGAGGCTCCTATAATTCACCCCTCCACTTT.

The CDR3 is CASSLGRLNQPQHF. The CDR3 nucleotides are TGTGCCAGTAGTCTGGGGAGGCTGAATCAGCCCCAGCATTTT. V usage is TRBV19 and J usage is TRBJ1-5; D is undetermined. Germline lookup yields CDR1 LNHDA and CDR2 SQIVND (reference sequence). CDR3 size: 14 residues. V gave up 5 bases and J gave up 4 bases, with 12 bases separating them.

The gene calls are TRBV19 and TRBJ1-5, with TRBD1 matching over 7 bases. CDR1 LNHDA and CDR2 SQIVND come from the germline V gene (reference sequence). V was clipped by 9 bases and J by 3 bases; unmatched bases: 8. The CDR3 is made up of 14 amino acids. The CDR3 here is CASNGQEYNQPQHF. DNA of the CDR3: TGTGCCAGCAACGGACAGGAGTACAATCAGCCCCAGCATTTT.

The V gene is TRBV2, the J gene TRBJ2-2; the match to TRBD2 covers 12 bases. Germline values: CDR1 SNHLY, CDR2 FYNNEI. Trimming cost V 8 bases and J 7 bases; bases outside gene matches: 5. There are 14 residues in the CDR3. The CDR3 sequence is CASLAGGLGGELFF. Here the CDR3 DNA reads TGTGCCAGCCTAGCGGGAGGGCTAGGCGGGGAGCTGTTTTTT. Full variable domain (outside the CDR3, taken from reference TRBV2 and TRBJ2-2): EPEVTQTPSHQVTQMGQEVILRCVPISNHLYFYWYRQILGQKVEFLVSFYNNEISEKSEIFDDQFSVERPDGSNFTLKIRSTKLEDSAMYFCASLAGGLGGELFFGEGSRLTVL.

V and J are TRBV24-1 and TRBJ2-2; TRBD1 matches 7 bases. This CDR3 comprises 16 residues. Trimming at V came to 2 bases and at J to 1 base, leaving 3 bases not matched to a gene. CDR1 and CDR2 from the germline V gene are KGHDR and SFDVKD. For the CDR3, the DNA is TGTGCCACCAGTGATTCGACAGGGAAGAACACCGGGGAGCTGTTTTTT. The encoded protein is CATSDSTGKNTGELFF.

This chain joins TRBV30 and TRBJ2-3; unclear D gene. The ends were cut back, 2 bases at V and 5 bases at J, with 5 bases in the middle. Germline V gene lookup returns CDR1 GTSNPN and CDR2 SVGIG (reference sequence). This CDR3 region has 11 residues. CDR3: CAWSTGDTQYF. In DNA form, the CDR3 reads TGTGCCTGGAGTACGGGAGATACGCAGTATTTT. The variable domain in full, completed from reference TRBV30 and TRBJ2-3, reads SQTIHQWPATLVQPVGSPLSLECTVEGTSNPNLYWYRQAAGRGLQLLFYSVGIGQISSEVPQNLSASRPQDRQFILSSKKLLLSDSGFYLCAWSTGDTQYFGPGTRLTVL.

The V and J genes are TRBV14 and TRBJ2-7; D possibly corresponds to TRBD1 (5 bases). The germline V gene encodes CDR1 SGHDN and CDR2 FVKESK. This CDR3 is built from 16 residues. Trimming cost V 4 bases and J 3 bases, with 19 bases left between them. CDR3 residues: CASSLLGQTSRYEQYF. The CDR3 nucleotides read TGTGCCAGCAGCCTACTGGGGCAGACGAGCCGCTACGAGCAGTACTTC.

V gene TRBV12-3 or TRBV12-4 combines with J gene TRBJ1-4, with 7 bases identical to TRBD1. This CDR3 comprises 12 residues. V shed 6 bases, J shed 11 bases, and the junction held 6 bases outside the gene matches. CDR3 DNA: TGTGCCAGCAGAGCCCTCAGGGGGAAACTGTTTTTT. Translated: CASRALRGKLFF.

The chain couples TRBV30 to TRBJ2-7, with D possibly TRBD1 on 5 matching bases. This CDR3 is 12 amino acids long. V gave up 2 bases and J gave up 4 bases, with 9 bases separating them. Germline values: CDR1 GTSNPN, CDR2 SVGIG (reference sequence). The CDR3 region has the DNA TGTGCCTGGAGTTCAGCAGGGTACGAGCAGTACTTC. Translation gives CAWSSAGYEQYF.

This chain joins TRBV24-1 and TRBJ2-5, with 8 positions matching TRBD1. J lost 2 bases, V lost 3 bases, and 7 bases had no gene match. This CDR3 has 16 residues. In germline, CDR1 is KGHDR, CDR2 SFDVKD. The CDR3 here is CATSDLGQGGQETQYF. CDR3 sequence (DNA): TGTGCCACCAGTGATCTCGGACAGGGAGGACAAGAGACCCAGTACTTC.

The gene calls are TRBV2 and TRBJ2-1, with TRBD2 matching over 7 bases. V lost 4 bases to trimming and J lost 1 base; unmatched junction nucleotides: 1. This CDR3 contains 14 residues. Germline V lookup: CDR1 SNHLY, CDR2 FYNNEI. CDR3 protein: CASSGGLSYNEQFF. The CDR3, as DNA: TGTGCCAGCAGTGGGGGACTATCCTACAATGAGCAGTTCTTC. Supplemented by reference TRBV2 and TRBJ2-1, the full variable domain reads EPEVTQTPSHQVTQMGQEVILRCVPISNHLYFYWYRQILGQKVEFLVSFYNNEISEKSEIFDDQFSVERPDGSNFTLKIRSTKLEDSAMYFCASSGGLSYNEQFFGPGTRLTVL.

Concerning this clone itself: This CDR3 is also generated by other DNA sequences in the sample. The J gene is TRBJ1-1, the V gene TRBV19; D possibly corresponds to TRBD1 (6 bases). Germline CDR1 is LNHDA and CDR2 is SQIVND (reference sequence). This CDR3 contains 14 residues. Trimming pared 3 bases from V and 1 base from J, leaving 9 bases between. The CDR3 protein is CASSITTGNTEAFF. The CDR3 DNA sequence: TGTGCCAGTAGTATTACGACAGGGAACACTGAAGCTTTCTTT.

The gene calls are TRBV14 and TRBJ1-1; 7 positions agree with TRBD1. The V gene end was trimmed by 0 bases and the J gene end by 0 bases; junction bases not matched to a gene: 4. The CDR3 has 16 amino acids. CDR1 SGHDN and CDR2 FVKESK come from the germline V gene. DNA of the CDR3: TGTGCCAGCAGCCAAGATCTAGGGACAGTGAACACTGAAGCTTTCTTT. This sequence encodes CASSQDLGTVNTEAFF.

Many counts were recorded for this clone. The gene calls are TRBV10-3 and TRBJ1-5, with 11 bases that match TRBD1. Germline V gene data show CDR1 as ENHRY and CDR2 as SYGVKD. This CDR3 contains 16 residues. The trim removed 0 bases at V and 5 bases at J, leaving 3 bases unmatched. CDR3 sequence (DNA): TGTGCCATCAGTGAGTCGGACAGGGGGCTTTATCAGCCCCAGCATTTT. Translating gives CAISESDRGLYQPQHF.